Below, one TCR beta chain is given with its context. It lacks a known antigen. Base quality data are lacking; no much larger clone is found one base away. To prepare the library, the immunoSEQ multiplex PCR assay was applied. High-throughput TCR-beta CDR3 sequencing of genomic DNA from most patients was performed by Adaptive Biotechnologies. From the authors' description of their analysis: TCR sequencing data for some 17 patients were retrieved from Adaptive's ImmunoSEQ software; a few other patients were processed with MiXCR and VDJtools. Because the origin of CDR3 nucleotide sequences shared between donor and recipient could not be assigned, those sequences were removed. At least 2-fold expansion over unstimulated cells and a minimum CFSE-low frequency of 0.002% (template counts) or 0.001% (read counts) were required for clones to be classified as alloreactive. Clones detected in sequenced pre-transplant spleen, lymph node, or MLR CFSE-low populations of the donor or recipient were defined as mappable. Cumulative frequency of alloreactive clones was calculated as a percentage of all sequences weighted by copy number. TCRdb retrieved this table from immuneACCESS and kept in-frame rearrangements only. Not all clones are present; in checked studies, unresolved V genes account for under half, and no reason is known for the remainder. V and J calls and clone size are as listed in that table; D and trimming were resolved from the DNA. Here the sample has 9,500 to 12,000 clones; about four fifths occur a single time. The ten largest clones add up to approximately 34% of the sample.

Blood samples were collected up to 4 times in the first month after transplant and then at least monthly when available. This sample is part of a study of graft-versus-host responses after intestinal transplantation (dated by TCRdb to 2020 to 2023). With regard to the full study: The transplants that recipients received were multivisceral, liver-intestinal, or isolated intestinal. All recipients received anti-thymocyte globulin induction followed by maintenance tacrolimus and steroids for 3 to 4 years. Bulk TCR-beta CDR3 sequencing was used to track graft-versus-host and host-versus-graft alloreactive T cell clones in the graft, circulation and bone marrow after intestinal transplantation. To identify alloreactive clones, pre-transplant mixed lymphocyte reaction products were sequenced and then compared with unstimulated pre-transplant donor and recipient T cells. Of the 20 to 25 intestinal transplant recipients enrolled in the cohort, one of whom was a retransplant, 3 patients without pretransplant specimens were excluded. A peak of at least 4% donor T cells among recipient peripheral blood mononuclear cells was the definition used for donor T cell macrochimerism. Rather than being sequenced by the commercial service, samples from three later patients were sequenced in-house on an Illumina MiSeq and processed with MiXCR. The research as a whole found: GvH clones turned up in recipient bone marrow, with some appearing earlier in ileal mucosa or blood, a pattern consistent with an intestinal mucosal origin. Patients with donor T cell macrochimerism had high GvH to HvG T cell clonal ratios in their allografts. Early after transplant, peak levels of circulating GvH clones were found to be associated with declines in HvG clones. Conclusions were limited by the relatively low number and heterogeneity of intestinal transplant patients.

This specimen was PBMCs, taken 494 days after intestinal transplant. The receptor was isolated from a human patient who received an intestinal transplant, so some T cells may come from the graft donor.

The CDR3 reads as follows: CASSLSGGNSYNSPLHF. The DNA sequence follows: TGCGCCAGCAGTTTATCAGGGGGCAACTCCTATAATTCACCCCTCCACTTT. The receptor chain draws on TRBV5-1 and TRBJ1-6, and 8 junction bases match TRBD1. Via the germline V gene, CDR1 is SGHRS and CDR2 YFSETQ. Trimming accounts for 5 bases at V and 0 bases at J, while the number of junction bases matched to no gene is 7. Taken from cysteine to phenylalanine, the CDR3 has 17 residues. Kept here is only the CDR3 DNA, which spans 51 bases and is read in frame from base 1.